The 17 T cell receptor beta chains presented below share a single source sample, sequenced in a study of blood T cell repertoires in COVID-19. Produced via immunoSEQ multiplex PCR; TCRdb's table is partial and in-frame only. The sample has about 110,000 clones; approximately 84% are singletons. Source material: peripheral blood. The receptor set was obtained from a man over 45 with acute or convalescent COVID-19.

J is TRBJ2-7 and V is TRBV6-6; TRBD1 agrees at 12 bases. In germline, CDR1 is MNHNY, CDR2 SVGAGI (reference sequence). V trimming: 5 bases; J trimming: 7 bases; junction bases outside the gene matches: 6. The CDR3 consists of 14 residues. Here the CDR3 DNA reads TGTGCCAGCAGTGGGACAGGGGGCGTGGGGGAGCAGTACTTC. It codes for CASSGTGGVGEQYF.

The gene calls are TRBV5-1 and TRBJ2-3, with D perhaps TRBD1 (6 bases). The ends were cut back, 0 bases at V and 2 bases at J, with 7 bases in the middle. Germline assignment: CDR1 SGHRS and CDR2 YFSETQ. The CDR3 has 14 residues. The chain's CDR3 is CASSLGQDTDTQYF. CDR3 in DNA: TGCGCCAGCAGCTTGGGACAGGACACAGATACGCAGTATTTT. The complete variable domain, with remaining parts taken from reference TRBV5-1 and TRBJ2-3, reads KAGVTQTPRYLIKTRGQQVTLSCSPISGHRSVSWYQQTPGQGLQFLFEYFSETQRNKGNFPGRFSGRQFSNSRSEMNVSTLELGDSALYLCASSLGQDTDTQYFGPGTRLTVL.

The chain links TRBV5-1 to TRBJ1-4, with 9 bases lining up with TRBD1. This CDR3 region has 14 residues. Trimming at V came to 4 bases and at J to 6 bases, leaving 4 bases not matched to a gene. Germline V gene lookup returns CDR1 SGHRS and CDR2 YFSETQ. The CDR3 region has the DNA TGCGCCAGCAGCCTACAGGGGGCTGATGAAAAACTGTTTTTT. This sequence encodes CASSLQGADEKLFF.

CDR3 residues: CAWSPTGGISGNTIYF. CDR3 coding DNA: TGTGCCTGGAGTCCTACAGGGGGCATCTCTGGAAACACCATATATTTT. This sequence joins TRBV30 and TRBJ1-3, with 9 bases matching TRBD1. This CDR3 has 16 amino acids. Germline values: CDR1 GTSNPN, CDR2 SVGIG (reference sequence). With 2 bases clipped from V and 0 bases from J, the junction kept 5 bases outside the gene matches.

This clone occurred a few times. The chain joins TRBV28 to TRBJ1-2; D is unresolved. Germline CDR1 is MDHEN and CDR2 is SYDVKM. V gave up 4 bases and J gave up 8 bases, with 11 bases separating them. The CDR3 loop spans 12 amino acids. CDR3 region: CASSSPSGGYTF. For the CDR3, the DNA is TGTGCCAGCAGTTCCCCCTCCGGGGGCTACACCTTC.

CDR3 sequence: CASSTDRGTEAFF. DNA for the CDR3: TGCGCCAGCAGCACGGACAGGGGCACTGAAGCTTTCTTT. The genes are TRBV5-1 and TRBJ1-1; 9 positions agree with TRBD1. CDR1 is SGHRS and CDR2 is YFSETQ in the germline V gene. The CDR3 totals 13 residues. Germline trimming cut 4 bases from V and 4 bases from J; bases unmatched to any gene: 2.

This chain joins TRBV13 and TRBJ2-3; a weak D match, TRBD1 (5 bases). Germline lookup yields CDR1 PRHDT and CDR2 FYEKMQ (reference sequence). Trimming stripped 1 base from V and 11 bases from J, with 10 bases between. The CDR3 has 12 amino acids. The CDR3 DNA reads TGTGCCAGCAGCTTAGACAGGAATAAGCAGTATTTT. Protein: CASSLDRNKQYF.

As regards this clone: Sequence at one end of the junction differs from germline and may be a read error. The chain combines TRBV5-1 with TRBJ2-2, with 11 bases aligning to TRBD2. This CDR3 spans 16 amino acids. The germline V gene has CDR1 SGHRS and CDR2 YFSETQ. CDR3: CVSSETSGVNTGELFF. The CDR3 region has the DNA TGCGTCAGCAGCGAGACTAGCGGGGTAAACACCGGGGAGCTGTTTTTT.

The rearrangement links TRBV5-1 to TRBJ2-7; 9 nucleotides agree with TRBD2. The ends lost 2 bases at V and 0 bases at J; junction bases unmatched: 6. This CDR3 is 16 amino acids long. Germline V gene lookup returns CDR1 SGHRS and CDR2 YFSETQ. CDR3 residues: CASSLGLASGSYEQYF. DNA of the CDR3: TGCGCCAGCAGCTTAGGACTAGCGTCCGGCTCCTACGAGCAGTACTTC.

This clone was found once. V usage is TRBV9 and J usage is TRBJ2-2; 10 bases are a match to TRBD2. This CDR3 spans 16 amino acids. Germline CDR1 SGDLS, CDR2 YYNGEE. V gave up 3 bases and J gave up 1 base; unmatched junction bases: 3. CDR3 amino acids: CASSDPSGGNTGELFF. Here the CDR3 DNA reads TGTGCCAGCAGCGACCCTAGCGGGGGGAACACCGGGGAGCTGTTTTTT. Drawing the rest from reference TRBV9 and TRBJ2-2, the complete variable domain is DSGVTQTPKHLITATGQRVTLRCSPRSGDLSVYWYQQSLDQGLQFLIQYYNGEERAKGNILERFSAQQFPDLHSELNLSSLELGDSALYFCASSDPSGGNTGELFFGEGSRLTVL.

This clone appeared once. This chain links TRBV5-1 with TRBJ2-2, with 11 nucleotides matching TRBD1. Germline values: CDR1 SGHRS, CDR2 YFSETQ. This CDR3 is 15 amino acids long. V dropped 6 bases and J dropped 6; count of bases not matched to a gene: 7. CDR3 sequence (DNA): TGCGCCAGCACCCCCGGGACAGGGGGTCCCGGGGAGCTGTTTTTT. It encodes CASTPGTGGPGELFF.

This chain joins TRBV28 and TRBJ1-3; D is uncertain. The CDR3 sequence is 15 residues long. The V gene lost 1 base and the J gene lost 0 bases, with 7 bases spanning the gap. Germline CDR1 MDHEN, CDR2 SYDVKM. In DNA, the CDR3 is TGTGCCAGCAGTTTATTACAGACCTCTGGAAACACCATATATTTT. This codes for CASSLLQTSGNTIYF.

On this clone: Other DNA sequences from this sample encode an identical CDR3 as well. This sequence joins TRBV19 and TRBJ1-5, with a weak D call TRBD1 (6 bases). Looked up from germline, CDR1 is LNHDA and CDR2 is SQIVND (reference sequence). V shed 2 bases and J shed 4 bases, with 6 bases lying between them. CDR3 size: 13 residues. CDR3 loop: CASSITGNQPQHF. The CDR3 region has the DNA TGTGCCAGTAGTATAACAGGGAATCAGCCCCAGCATTTT.

The CDR3 region is CASSLDSISVGGEQFF. CDR3 nucleotides: TGTGCCAGCAGCTTAGATTCCATCTCGGTGGGAGGTGAGCAGTTCTTC. The chain combines TRBV7-8 with TRBJ2-1, with D possibly matching TRBD2 (6 bases). The V and J ends lost 1 base and 9 bases respectively, with 19 bases between them. The V gene's germline CDR1 is SGHVS and CDR2 FQNEAQ. The CDR3 loop spans 16 amino acids.

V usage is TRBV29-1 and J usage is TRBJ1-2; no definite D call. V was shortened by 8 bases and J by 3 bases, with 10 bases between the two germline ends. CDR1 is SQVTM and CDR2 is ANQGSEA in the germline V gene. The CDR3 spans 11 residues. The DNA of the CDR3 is TGCAGCACCCGTGTAGACTATGGCTACACCTTC. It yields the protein CSTRVDYGYTF.

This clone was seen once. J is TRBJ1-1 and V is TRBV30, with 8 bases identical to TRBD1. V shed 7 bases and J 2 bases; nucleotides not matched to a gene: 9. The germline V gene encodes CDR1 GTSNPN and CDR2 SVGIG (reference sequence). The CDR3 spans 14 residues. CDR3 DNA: TGTGCCTTCTCGACCGGGACAGGTAACACTGAAGCTTTCTTT. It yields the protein CAFSTGTGNTEAFF.

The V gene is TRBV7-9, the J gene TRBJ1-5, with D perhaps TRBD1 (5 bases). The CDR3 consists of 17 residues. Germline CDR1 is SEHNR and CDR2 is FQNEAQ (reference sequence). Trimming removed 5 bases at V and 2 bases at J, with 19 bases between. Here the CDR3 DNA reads TGTGCCAGCAGCCCCGGGCCCTCAGGGCTGGGCAATCAGCCCCAGCATTTT. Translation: CASSPGPSGLGNQPQHF.